The rows below give T cell receptor beta chains drawn from one sample of a study of blood T cell repertoires in COVID-19. This table comes from immunoSEQ multiplex PCR, and its TCRdb copy is limited to in-frame clones, with some not included. The data contain under 85,000 clones, roughly 84% of them singletons. The sample taken for sequencing was peripheral blood. These receptors all come from a man aged 50-59 years with acute or convalescent COVID-19. CDR3s include the opening cysteine and the closing phenylalanine or tryptophan. A D gene is named only where the DNA matches it firmly. Size is stated for part of the rows, as once, few or many counts, or as a class when the clone is expanded.

clone_size j_call d_call v_call cdr3_aa cdr3_nt
once TRBJ2-3 - TRBV5-4 CASSSRTATDTQYF TGTGCCAGCAGCTCTAGGACAGCCACAGATACGCAGTATTTT
- TRBJ2-3 TRBD2 TRBV9 CASSVTSGRSTDTQYF TGTGCCAGCAGCGTAACTAGCGGGAGGAGCACAGATACGCAGTATTTT
- TRBJ2-3 - TRBV7-3 CASSPNTDTQYF TGTGCCAGCAGCCCTAACACAGATACGCAGTATTTT
- TRBJ2-5 TRBD1 TRBV10-1 CASSDRTGGIQETQYF TGCGCCAGCAGTGACCGGACAGGGGGTATCCAAGAGACCCAGTACTTC
- TRBJ2-1 TRBD2 TRBV9 CASSVGTSGGNEQFF TGTGCCAGCAGCGTAGGCACTAGCGGGGGTAATGAGCAGTTCTTC
- TRBJ2-7 TRBD1 TRBV29-1 CSIRDSYSYEQYF TGCAGCATCCGGGACAGTTACTCCTACGAGCAGTACTTC
few TRBJ2-7 - TRBV2 CASSDKVGAEQYF TGTGCCAGCAGTGATAAGGTTGGGGCCGAGCAGTACTTC
- TRBJ2-7 - TRBV2 CASRKHGDYEQYF TGTGCCAGCAGGAAACACGGGGACTACGAGCAGTACTTC
- TRBJ2-7 - TRBV9 CASSVGGGTSGEQYF TGTGCCAGCAGCGTAGGGGGTGGGACTTCTGGCGAGCAGTACTTC
- TRBJ2-1 TRBD2 TRBV5-1 CASSSHSGSSYNEQFF TGCGCCAGCAGCTCTCATAGCGGGAGCTCCTACAATGAGCAGTTCTTC